This TCR beta chain was captured by sequencing in a study of T cells in Graves' hyperthyroidism and ophthalmopathy. General study points: From stable hyperthyroidism, ophthalmopathy was set apart by a 13 V-J model. Progression to ophthalmopathy was predicted a median of roughly 6.6 months early. Peripheral blood also featured most of the thyroid clonotypes expanded above 0.001.

This clonotype was found many times. The antigen is not known. The investigators amplified TCR beta CDR3 regions from RNA transcripts. Researchers ran a first-round RT-PCR on the TCR CDR3 using the HTBI primer set. TCRdb re-analysed the multiplex PCR reads in MiXCR, keeping a single row per CDR3 protein. The sample shows hundreds of thousands of distinct CDR3 sequences, roughly 15% of them seen only once. Lactation, pregnancy, other autoimmune disease or uncontrolled infection led to exclusion of patients. V shed 0 bases and J shed 2 bases, with 11 bases lying between them. The CDR3 loop spans 15 amino acids. In germline, CDR1 is MNHEY, CDR2 SVGAGI.

The clonotype comes from a man in his late teens or twenties with Graves' ophthalmopathy. The sequencing sample was made of blood. This chain uses TRBV6-5 with TRBJ2-7; D remains unclear. The CDR3 sequence: CASSYSGRRPYEQYF. In nucleotides, the CDR3 is TGTGCCAGCAGTTACTCAGGCCGGAGACCCTACGAGCAGTACTTC.